A selection of T cell receptor beta chains follows, all from one sample in a study of blood T cell repertoires in COVID-19. This table comes from immunoSEQ multiplex PCR, and its TCRdb copy is limited to in-frame clones, with some not included. The profile shows 110,000 to 150,000 clones, 80% to 90% of them singletons. The material sequenced was PBMCs or T cells enriched from blood (not recorded which). These receptors were taken from a man between 60 and 75 years old who had recovered from COVID-19. The CDR3 runs from the conserved cysteine through the conserved F or W. Fields, in order: V gene, clone size, J gene, D gene, CDR3 DNA, CDR3 protein. The D gene is left open where the match is weak. Rows may omit the clone size; those that give it use once, few, many or a size class.

TRBV24-1,.,TRBJ2-2,.,TGTGCCACCAGTGGGGCTCCGAACACCGGGGAGCTGTTTTTT,CATSGAPNTGELFF
TRBV15,.,TRBJ2-7,TRBD2,TGTGCCACCAGCAGAGATGGTGCTAGCGGAAACTACGAGCAGTACTTC,CATSRDGASGNYEQYF
TRBV20-1,.,TRBJ1-1,.,TGCAGTGCTAGGGGGCCCACTGAAGCTTTCTTT,CSARGPTEAFF
TRBV2,.,TRBJ2-3,TRBD2,TGTGCCAGCAGTCTACGGGGGGGGGCACACACAGATACGCAGTATTTT,CASSLRGGAHTDTQYF
TRBV2,.,TRBJ1-5,TRBD1,TGTGCCAGCAAACAGGGGGGTACTCAGCCCCAGCATTTT,CASKQGGTQPQHF
TRBV3-1/TRBV3-2,.,TRBJ1-2,TRBD1,TGTGCCAGCAGCCAAGGGACAGGGTATGGCTACACCTTC,CASSQGTGYGYTF
TRBV5-1,.,TRBJ1-2,.,TGCGCCAGCAGGCAATCTCCAGGGTCTGGCTACACCTTC,CASRQSPGSGYTF
TRBV5-1,.,TRBJ1-3,.,TGCGCCAGCAGCCCTGGGGCTACGAACTCTGGAAACACCATATATTTT,CASSPGATNSGNTIYF
TRBV28,.,TRBJ2-2,.,TGTGCCAGCAGGAAGCTAACGCAGGACACCGGGGAGCTGTTTTTT,CASRKLTQDTGELFF
TRBV2,.,TRBJ2-1,TRBD2,TGTGCCAGCAGTGAATACGGGAGGGGATACAATGAGCAGTTCTTC,CASSEYGRGYNEQFF
TRBV30,.,TRBJ2-7,TRBD2,TGTGCCTGGAAGTACGGGACTAGTCCCGGGCAGTACTTC,CAWKYGTSPGQYF
TRBV19,.,TRBJ2-7,TRBD2,TGTGCCAGTAGTATCGCCGGGGGGTACGAGCAGTACTTC,CASSIAGGYEQYF
TRBV29-1,.,TRBJ2-7,TRBD1,TGCAGCGTCCTGGGACAGGCCTACGAGCAGTACTTC,CSVLGQAYEQYF
TRBV3-1/TRBV3-2,.,TRBJ2-2,TRBD1,TGTGCCAGCAGCTTGGGACAGGGGGCGCGGGTCACCGGGGAGCTGTTTTTT,CASSLGQGARVTGELFF
TRBV30,.,TRBJ1-6,TRBD1,TGTGCCTGGAGTGTACAAGGGGGCAACTCACCCCTCCACTTT,CAWSVQGGNSPLHF
TRBV7-9,.,TRBJ1-6,.,TGTGCCAGCAGCTCCGGACAGTATAATTCACCCCTCCACTTT,CASSSGQYNSPLHF
TRBV2,.,TRBJ2-5,TRBD1,TGTGCCAGCAGTGTACAGGGGTACCAAGAGACCCAGTACTTC,CASSVQGYQETQYF
TRBV15,.,TRBJ2-7,TRBD1,TGTGCCACCAGCGGGACAGGGGACTACGAGCAGTACTTC,CATSGTGDYEQYF
TRBV9,.,TRBJ2-1,.,TGTGCCAGCAGCGTAGACCCCATAGTTGAGGGAACTGAGCAGTTCTTC,CASSVDPIVEGTEQFF
TRBV18,once,TRBJ2-7,TRBD1,TGTGCCAGCTCACCAAACCAGGGGGCACCCTACGAGCAGTACTTC,CASSPNQGAPYEQYF
TRBV10-1,.,TRBJ2-3,.,TGCGCCAGCAGCACCTATCGGGTAGATACGCAGTATTTT,CASSTYRVDTQYF
TRBV7-2,.,TRBJ2-2,.,TGTGCCAGCAGCTCGGGACAAATCACCGGGGAGCTGTTTTTT,CASSSGQITGELFF
TRBV6-5,.,TRBJ2-2,.,TGTGCCAGCTCTCGGCAAGCGAAGAACACCGGGGAGCTGTTTTTT,CASSRQAKNTGELFF